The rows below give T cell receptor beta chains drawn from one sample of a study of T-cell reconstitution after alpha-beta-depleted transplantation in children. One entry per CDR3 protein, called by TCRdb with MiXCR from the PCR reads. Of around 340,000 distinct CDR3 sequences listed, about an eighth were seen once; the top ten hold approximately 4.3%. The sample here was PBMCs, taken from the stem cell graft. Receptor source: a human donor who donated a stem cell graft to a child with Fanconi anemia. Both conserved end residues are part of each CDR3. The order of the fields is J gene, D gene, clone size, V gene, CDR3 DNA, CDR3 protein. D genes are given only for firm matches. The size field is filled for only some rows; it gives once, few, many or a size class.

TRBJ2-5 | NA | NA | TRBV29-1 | TGCAGCGTGGATAGCCTGGGGACCCAGTACTTC | CSVDSLGTQYF
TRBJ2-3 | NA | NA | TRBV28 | TGTGCCAGCGGAGGGGGGAGGTGGACGCAGTATTTT | CASGGGRWTQYF
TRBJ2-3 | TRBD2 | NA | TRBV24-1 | TGTGCCACCAGTGACACCGCGGGGGGGCACACAGATACGCAGTATTTT | CATSDTAGGHTDTQYF
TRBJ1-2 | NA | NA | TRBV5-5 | TGTGCCAGCAGCCCCTGGGGAGATGATGGCTACACCTTC | CASSPWGDDGYTF
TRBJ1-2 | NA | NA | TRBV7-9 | TGTGCCAGCAGCACCGGACAGCCCTATGGCTACACCTTC | CASSTGQPYGYTF
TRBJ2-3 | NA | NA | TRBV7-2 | TGTGCCAGCAGCTTACGGTTCCAAGATACGCAGTATTTT | CASSLRFQDTQYF
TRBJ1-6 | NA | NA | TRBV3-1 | TGTGCCAGCAGCTCGGGACCTTATTCACCCCTCCACTTT | CASSSGPYSPLHF
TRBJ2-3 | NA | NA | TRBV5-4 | TGTGCCAGCAGCTTGGAGGGGGGAACCACAGATACGCAGTATTTT | CASSLEGGTTDTQYF
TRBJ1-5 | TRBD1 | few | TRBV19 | TGTGCCAGTAGCCGGGACAGAAATCAGCCCCAGCATTTT | CASSRDRNQPQHF
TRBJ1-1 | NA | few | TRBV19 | TGTGCCAGTAGTATAGATCGGGCAGCCCGAAACACTGAAGCTTTCTTT | CASSIDRAARNTEAFF
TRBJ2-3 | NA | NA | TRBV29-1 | TGCAGCGTTAAGGGGGGAAAGGGGACTCCCACAGATACGCAGTATTTT | CSVKGGKGTPTDTQYF
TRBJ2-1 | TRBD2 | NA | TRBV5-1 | TGCGCCAGCAGCTTGGAAGCTAGCGGGATTCTCTGGGGGGATTCAATAAATGAGCAGTTCTTC | CASSLEASGILWGDSINEQFF
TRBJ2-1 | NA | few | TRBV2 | TGTGCCAGCAGTGAAAGGCGGGAAGACAATGAGCAGTTCTTC | CASSERREDNEQFF
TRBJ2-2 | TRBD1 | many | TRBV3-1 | TGTGCCAGCAGCCAATGGGACAGGGCGAACACCGGGGAGCTGTTTTTT | CASSQWDRANTGELFF
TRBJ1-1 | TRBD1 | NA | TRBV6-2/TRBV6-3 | TGTGCCAGCAGTGATTGGGACAGGGGGAAAGCTGAAGCTTTCTTT | CASSDWDRGKAEAFF
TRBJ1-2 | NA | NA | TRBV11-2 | TGTGCCAGCAGCTTAATTCTGGGGGGCTTGGACTACACCTTC | CASSLILGGLDYTF
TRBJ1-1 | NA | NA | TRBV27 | TGTGCCAGCAGTTTATCGTGGCAGAACACTGAAGCTTTCTTT | CASSLSWQNTEAFF
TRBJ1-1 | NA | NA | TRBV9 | TGTGCCAGCAGCGTTTACTCAGGGAACACTGAAGCTTTCTTT | CASSVYSGNTEAFF
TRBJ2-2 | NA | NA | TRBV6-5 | TGTGCCAGCAGACAGGGTACCGGGGAGCTGTTTTTT | CASRQGTGELFF
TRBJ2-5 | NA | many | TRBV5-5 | TGTGCCAGCAGCTTAAGTGTCCAAGAGACCCAGTACTTC | CASSLSVQETQYF
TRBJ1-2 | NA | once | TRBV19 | TGTGCCAGTATGGACGGGGGCCGATCGGGTGGCTATGGCTACACCTTC | CASMDGGRSGGYGYTF
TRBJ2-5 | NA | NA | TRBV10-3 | TGTGCCATCAGTGCGGGAGAGACCCAGTACTTC | CAISAGETQYF
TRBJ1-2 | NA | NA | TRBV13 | TGTGCCAGCAGCTCCGAGAATATGGGGACCCCAATCGCCTATGGCTACACCTTC | CASSSENMGTPIAYGYTF
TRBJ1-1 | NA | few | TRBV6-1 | TGTGCCAGCAGTGAAAACAGGGTGGACACTGAAGCTTTCTTT | CASSENRVDTEAFF
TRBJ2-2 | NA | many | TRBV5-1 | TGCGCCAGCAGCCCCGGGACAATAAGGACCGGGGAGCTGTTTTTT | CASSPGTIRTGELFF
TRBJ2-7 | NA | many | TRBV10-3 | TGTGCCATCAGTGAGTCGGTCTACGAGCAGTACTTC | CAISESVYEQYF
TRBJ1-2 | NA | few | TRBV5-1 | TGCGCCAGCAGCTTGGCAGGGCCAAATGGCTACACCTTC | CASSLAGPNGYTF